The entry below describes one T cell receptor beta chain. The protocol was immunoSEQ multiplex PCR, while the TCRdb copy is restricted to in-frame clones and leaves out a portion. The sample holds approximately 76,000 clones; about nine tenths are singletons and the top ten take roughly 0.64%. This entry belongs to a study of OX40 agonist ivuxolimab in advanced cancers. The CDR3 covers 16 residues. After removal of 5 bases from V and 0 bases from J, the junction contained 6 bases not matched to a gene. Germline CDR1 is LNHDA and CDR2 is SQIVND (reference sequence). This TCR was recovered from an adult with an advanced solid tumor such as melanoma, head and neck, liver or kidney cancer. The chain employs TRBV19 and TRBJ1-5, with 8 positions matching TRBD1. The sample consisted of CD4+ or CD8+ T cells sorted from blood, taken in a trial of the OX40 agonist ivuxolimab. Here the CDR3 DNA reads TGTGCCAGTAGTGTAATACAGGGGGTTAGCAATCAGCCCCAGCATTTT. It encodes CASSVIQGVSNQPQHF.